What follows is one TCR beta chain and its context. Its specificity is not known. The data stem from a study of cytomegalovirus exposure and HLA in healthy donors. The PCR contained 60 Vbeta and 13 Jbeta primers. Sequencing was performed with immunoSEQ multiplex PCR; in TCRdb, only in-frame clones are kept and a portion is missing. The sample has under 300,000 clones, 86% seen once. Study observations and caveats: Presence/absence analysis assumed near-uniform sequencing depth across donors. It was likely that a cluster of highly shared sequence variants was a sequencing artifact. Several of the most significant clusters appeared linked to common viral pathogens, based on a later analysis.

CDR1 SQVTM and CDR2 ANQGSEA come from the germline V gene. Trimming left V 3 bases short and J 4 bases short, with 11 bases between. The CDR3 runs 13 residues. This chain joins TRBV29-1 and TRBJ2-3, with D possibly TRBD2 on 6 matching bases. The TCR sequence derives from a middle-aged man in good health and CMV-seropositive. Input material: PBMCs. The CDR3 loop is CSVEGTDPDTQYF. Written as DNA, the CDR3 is TGCAGCGTTGAGGGGACTGACCCAGATACGCAGTATTTT.